This T cell receptor (beta chain) was sequenced for a study of a mutant IDH1 vaccine in newly diagnosed glioma (TCRdb year 2021). In terms of the full investigation: Eight vaccinations were administered to patients in weeks 1, 3, 5, 7, 11, 15, 19 and 23, corresponding to visits V03 through V10. Vaccination was initiated 4-6 weeks after radiotherapy alone, or concurrently with temozolomide cycles in the chemotherapy-containing groups. Of the roughly 33 treated patients, 62.5% were male and 37.5% were female, and a mean age of roughly 40 years was recorded. Before enrollment, patients had received standard therapy of radiotherapy alone, temozolomide alone, or radiochemotherapy with temozolomide; most received the combination. Peripheral blood samples were drawn at six visits, namely V03 (baseline), V05, V07, V10, V12 and V13. For exploratory analyses, longitudinal TCRB deep sequencing was carried out in 25 treated patients wherever samples were available. Study-wide findings and limitations: Vaccine-induced immune responses across multiple MHC alleles were detected in around 92% of patients. Changes in the top peripheral T cell clonotypes picked up by TCRB sequencing did not appear to be linked to pseudoprogression. Availability determined which PBMC samples were chosen for TCRB deep sequencing. It was noted by the authors that analyses of patient blood samples could not be reproduced owing to sample limitations.

A remark on this clone: The antigen this receptor binds is unknown. The sample holds no much larger clone one base away, and base qualities are not on file.

The time point label here, explained by the study, means: week 11, during vaccination. Each vaccine dose, consisting of 300 ug of a 20-mer mutant IDH1 peptide in Montanide, was administered subcutaneously with topical imiquimod. Donors had newly diagnosed WHO grade 3 or 4 IDH1-mutant astrocytomas with loss of nuclear ATRX. The samples were drawn from NOA16, a multicentre, single-arm, open-label phase I trial in Germany that tested a mutant IDH1 peptide vaccine in humans for the first time. Genomic DNA for TCRB sequencing was extracted from EDTA blood using the DNeasy Blood and Tissue Kit. CDR1 MNHNS and CDR2 SASEGT were looked up in the germline V gene. The CDR3 starts with the cysteine, ends with the phenylalanine, and has 12 residues. Only CDR3 DNA remains: 36 bases, in frame from the first base. V loses 2 bases, J loses 7 bases, and the germline ends lie 6 bases apart. Receptor amplification or capture employed the immunoSEQ multiplex PCR assay. Rearranged TCR beta chain sequences were amplified using the hsTCRB Kit according to the manufacturer's protocol. Sequencing of TCRB libraries was carried out on an Illumina MiSeq. As for the authors' bioinformatics: The proprietary platform of the kit vendor was used for demultiplexing, trimming and gene mapping. In TCRdb, the immuneACCESS table is reduced to in-frame sequences with V and J assigned. These tables do not hold every clone; where another copy was compared, an unresolved V gene accounts for under half, and the others remain unexplained. Clone size and the V and J calls come from that table; the DNA yielded D and trimming. The sample includes about 67,000 clones, with around 91% observed a single time. Jointly, the top ten make up 1.9% of the sample.

The sequence was obtained from a man aged 35 to 55 with glioma. The material sequenced was PBMCs, taken from a glioma patient whose treatment included an IDH1 peptide vaccine. The chain couples TRBV6-1 to TRBJ1-5, with the D gene too uncertain to name. This receptor carries the CDR3 CASSEIRQPQHF. The base sequence is TGTGCCAGCAGTGAAATTAGACAGCCCCAGCATTTT.